Below are 10 T cell receptor beta chains sequenced from a single sample in a study of blood T cell repertoires in COVID-19. TCRdb keeps only in-frame clones here, not all; method: immunoSEQ multiplex PCR. The sample records about 71,000 clones, around 87% being singletons. Sequenced material: peripheral blood. The source of these receptors is a man in his fifties or sixties with acute or convalescent COVID-19.

The table lists this clone with a count of one. The gene calls are TRBV2 and TRBJ2-5, with D tentatively TRBD2 (5 bases). Germline CDR1 and CDR2: SNHLY and FYNNEI. V was trimmed by 6 bases and J by 5 bases, leaving 7 bases between them. This CDR3 spans 11 amino acids. CDR3 residues: CASRREETQYF. The DNA for the CDR3 is TGTGCCAGCAGAAGGGAGGAGACCCAGTACTTC.

The V call is TRBV28, the J call TRBJ1-2; 8 nucleotides match TRBD1. Trimming took 0 bases from V and 8 from J; bases not matched to a gene: 5. Germline V gene data show CDR1 as MDHEN and CDR2 as SYDVKM. The CDR3 has 14 amino acids. CDR3 region: CASSLWQGAIGYTF. CDR3 DNA: TGTGCCAGCAGTTTATGGCAGGGGGCGATAGGCTACACCTTC.

The chain has TRBV2 and TRBJ2-7; no definite D call. V was trimmed by 6 bases and J by 2 bases, leaving 14 bases between them. Germline loops: CDR1 SNHLY, CDR2 FYNNEI. The CDR3 consists of 14 residues. As DNA, the CDR3 is TGTGCCAGCAGCGGCCACAGCACAGCCTACGAGCAGTACGTC. It translates to CASSGHSTAYEQYV.

The V and J genes are TRBV9 and TRBJ2-5; a possible D gene is TRBD2 (6 bases). The germline V and J ends were trimmed by 0 bases and 0 bases, with 6 bases remaining between them. Germline CDR1 is SGDLS and CDR2 is YYNGEE. This CDR3 is built from 14 residues. CDR3 residues: CASSVGDYQETQYF. The DNA for the CDR3 is TGTGCCAGCAGCGTAGGGGACTACCAAGAGACCCAGTACTTC.

The rearrangement links TRBV2 to TRBJ1-1; D gene uncertain. Germline CDR1 is SNHLY and CDR2 is FYNNEI. The V and J ends lost 6 bases and 0 bases respectively, with 17 bases between them. The CDR3 consists of 16 residues. In DNA, the CDR3 is TGTGCCAGCAGGAAAGACCAGCGGAGAGTGAACACTGAAGCTTTCTTT. Its translation: CASRKDQRRVNTEAFF. Using reference TRBV2 and TRBJ1-1 for the parts outside the CDR3, the full variable domain is EPEVTQTPSHQVTQMGQEVILRCVPISNHLYFYWYRQILGQKVEFLVSFYNNEISEKSEIFDDQFSVERPDGSNFTLKIRSTKLEDSAMYFCASRKDQRRVNTEAFFGQGTRLTVV.

The rearrangement uses TRBV29-1 and TRBJ2-7; a possible D gene is TRBD1 (6 bases). In germline, CDR1 is SQVTM, CDR2 ANQGSEA. V was trimmed by 6 bases and J by 2 bases, leaving 11 bases between them. The CDR3 extends over 12 amino acids. The CDR3 sequence is CSVEDRPYEQYF. CDR3 bases: TGCAGCGTAGAGGACAGACCCTACGAGCAGTACTTC.

J is TRBJ2-5 and V is TRBV3-1 (or the pseudogene TRBV3-2), with a tentative D call TRBD2 (5 bases). CDR1 LGHDT and CDR2 YNNKEL come from the germline V gene (reference sequence). The germline V and J ends were trimmed by 0 bases and 5 bases, with 10 bases remaining between them. The CDR3 is 14 residues long. CDR3 in DNA: TGTGCCAGCAGCCAAGATACGACTATTGAGACCCAGTACTTC. Protein product: CASSQDTTIETQYF.

This clone has just a few counts. This sequence joins TRBV7-2 and TRBJ1-2; D is possibly TRBD1 (6 bases). Trimming took off 5 bases at V and 1 base at J, with 11 bases between the two ends. The CDR3 runs 14 residues. Germline CDR1 reads SGHTA; CDR2 reads FQGNSA. CDR3 nucleotides: TGTGCCAGCAGCCCAGGACAGTTTAACTATGGCTACACCTTC. Translating gives CASSPGQFNYGYTF.

The V and J genes are TRBV4-2 and TRBJ2-7; D not resolved. This CDR3 comprises 13 residues. In germline, CDR1 is LGHNA, CDR2 YNFKEQ. The V and J ends lost 0 bases and 3 bases respectively, with 6 bases between them. The CDR3 protein is CASSQDQDYEQYF. The CDR3 DNA reads as TGTGCCAGCAGCCAAGATCAGGACTACGAGCAGTACTTC.

The rearrangement links TRBV6-2 or TRBV6-3 to TRBJ1-5; 7 bases match TRBD1. The germline V gene encodes CDR1 MNHEY and CDR2 SVGEGT. CDR3 length: 18 residues. V lost 0 bases to trimming and J lost 0 bases; unmatched junction nucleotides: 8. DNA of the CDR3: TGTGCCAGCAGTTACTCGAGGGGACAGTCGTTTAGCAATCAGCCCCAGCATTTT. Protein sequence: CASSYSRGQSFSNQPQHF.